A selection of T cell receptor beta chains follows, all from one sample in a study of blood T cell repertoires in COVID-19. Assay: immunoSEQ multiplex PCR; the TCRdb copy retains only in-frame clones and omits some. Among 350,000 or so clones, around 88% were seen once, and the ten largest hold approximately 1.6%. Input material: peripheral blood. The receptor source for this set is a woman younger than 45 with COVID-19, enrolled during active disease. The CDR3 runs from the conserved cysteine through the conserved F or W.

j_gene	v_gene	CDR3aa
TRBJ1-1	TRBV6-1	CASSEGAGTEAFF
TRBJ2-1	TRBV27	CASSHDRAYNEQFF
TRBJ2-1	TRBV11-1	CASSFGAEQFF
TRBJ1-3	TRBV25-1	CASSEYSGGSSGNTIYF
TRBJ2-3	TRBV11-3	CASSPGSETDTQYF
TRBJ1-2	TRBV19	CASKPGHTYGYTF
TRBJ2-6	TRBV24-1	CATSERQGSGANVLTF
TRBJ2-5	TRBV3-1/TRBV3-2	CASSPNPIAGGPETQYF
TRBJ2-7	TRBV6-6	CATTRTGVSYEQYF
TRBJ2-3	TRBV28	CASSLAAPDTQYF
TRBJ1-3	TRBV5-5	CASRRQGAAFSGNTIYF
TRBJ1-2	TRBV5-4	CASSLAIDRGLGGYTF